This T cell receptor beta chain appears in the sequencing data of a study of CD8+ T cells in alopecia areata. As to treatment: oral pan-JAK inhibitor, 5-10 mg twice daily. PBMCs yielded sorted CD4+ and CD8+ T cells. In each case, RNA was isolated and then reverse transcribed into cDNA as the sequencing template. Data came from immunoSEQ multiplex PCR; TCRdb stores just in-frame clones and leaves some out. The sample yields approximately 100,000 clones, 50% to 60% seen once. Looked up from germline, CDR1 is MGHDK and CDR2 is SYGVNS. This CDR3 has 14 residues. Trimming cost V 4 bases and J 5 bases; bases outside gene matches: 6.

The chain employs TRBV25-1 and TRBJ2-5; 8 nucleotides match TRBD1. Source: CD8+ T cells sorted from blood, taken at approximately week 60, from a patient treated with tofacitinib. This sequence was found in a human donor with alopecia areata. The CDR3 DNA reads TGTGCCAGCAGTGGGCCAGGGGGCCGGGAGACCCAGTACTTC. Its protein is CASSGPGGRETQYF.